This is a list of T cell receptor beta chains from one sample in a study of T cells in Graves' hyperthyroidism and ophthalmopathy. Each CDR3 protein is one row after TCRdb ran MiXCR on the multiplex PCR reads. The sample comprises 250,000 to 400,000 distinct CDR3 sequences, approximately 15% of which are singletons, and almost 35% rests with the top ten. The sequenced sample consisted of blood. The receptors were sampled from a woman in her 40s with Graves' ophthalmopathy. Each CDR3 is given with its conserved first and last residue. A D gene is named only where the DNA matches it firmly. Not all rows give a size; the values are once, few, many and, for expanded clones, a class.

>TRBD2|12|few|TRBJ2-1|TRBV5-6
TGTGCCAGCAGCTTAGCGGGGCTTGAGCAGTTCTTC
CASSLAGLEQFF
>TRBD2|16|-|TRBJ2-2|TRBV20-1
TGCAGTGCTAGTAGGCGACTAGCGGGAGGTACCGGGGAGCTGTTTTTT
CSASRRLAGGTGELFF
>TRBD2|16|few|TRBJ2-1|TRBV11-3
TGTGCCAGCAGCTTAGGACTAGCGGGGGGGCCGAGTGAGCAGTTCTTC
CASSLGLAGGPSEQFF
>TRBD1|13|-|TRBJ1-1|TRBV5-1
TGCGCCAGCAGGGGACAGAGGAACACTGAAGCTTTCTTT
CASRGQRNTEAFF
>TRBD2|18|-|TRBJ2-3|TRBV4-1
TGCGCCAGCAGCCAAGGGCTAGCGGGGCCCAGGGGGAAAGATACGCAGTATTTT
CASSQGLAGPRGKDTQYF
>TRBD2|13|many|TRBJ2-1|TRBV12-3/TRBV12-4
TGTGCCAGCAGTTGGAGTAGCGGGAATGAGCAGTTCTTC
CASSWSSGNEQFF
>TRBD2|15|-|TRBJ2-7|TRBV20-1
TGCAGTGCTAGAGACCTTAGCGGGCGTCCCTACGAGCAGTACTTC
CSARDLSGRPYEQYF
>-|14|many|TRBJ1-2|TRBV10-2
TGCGCCAGCAGTGAGTCTAGCGGATACTATGGCTACACCTTC
CASSESSGYYGYTF
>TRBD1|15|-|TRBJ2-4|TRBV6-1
TGTGCCAGCAGTACCAACAGGGGGCGCAGAAACATTCAGTACTTC
CASSTNRGRRNIQYF
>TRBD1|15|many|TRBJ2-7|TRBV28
TGTGCCAGCATGGAAGGAGGACAGGGCGCCTACGAGCAGTACTTC
CASMEGGQGAYEQYF
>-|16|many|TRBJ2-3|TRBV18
TGTGCCAGCTCAGCCTCTTTGACAGGAGGCACAGATACGCAGTATTTT
CASSASLTGGTDTQYF
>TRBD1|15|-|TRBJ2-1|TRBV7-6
TGTGCCAGCAGCTTAGAGACAGGGGCCTACAATGAGCAGTTCTTC
CASSLETGAYNEQFF
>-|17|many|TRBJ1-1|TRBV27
TGTGCCAGCAGTTTATGGTCAGGGTCCCCGAATCCGCTTGAAGCTTTCTTT
CASSLWSGSPNPLEAFF
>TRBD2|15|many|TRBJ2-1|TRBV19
TGTGCCAGTAGTCAACTAGCGAGGGCCTACAATGAGCAGTTCTTC
CASSQLARAYNEQFF
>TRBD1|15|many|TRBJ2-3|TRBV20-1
TGCAGTGCTACCGAAGACAGGGACCTCCCAGATACGCAGTATTTT
CSATEDRDLPDTQYF
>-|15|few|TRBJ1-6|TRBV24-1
TGTGCCACCAGTGCCGGGGACGGAAATAATTCACCCCTCCACTTT
CATSAGDGNNSPLHF
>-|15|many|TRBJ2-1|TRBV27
TGTGCCAGCAGTCTAGGGAGCAGTGGCTACAATGAGCAGTTCTTC
CASSLGSSGYNEQFF
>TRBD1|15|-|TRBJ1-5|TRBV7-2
TGTGCCAGCAGCTTAAGGGGACAGGGGTTTCAGCCCCAGCATTTT
CASSLRGQGFQPQHF
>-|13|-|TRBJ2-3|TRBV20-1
TGCAGTGCTTTTCAGGGGTCGGCAGATACGCAGTATTTT
CSAFQGSADTQYF
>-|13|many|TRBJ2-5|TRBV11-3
TGTGCCAGCAGCCCGCGACTAGGAGAGACCCAGTACTTC
CASSPRLGETQYF
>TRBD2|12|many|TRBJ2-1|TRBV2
TGTGCCAGCAGTAGCGGGAAGCGGGAGCAGTTCTTC
CASSSGKREQFF
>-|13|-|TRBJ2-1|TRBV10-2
TGCGCCAGCGGGGTCGGCCCCTACAATGAGCAGTTCTTC
CASGVGPYNEQFF
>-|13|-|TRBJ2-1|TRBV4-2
TGTGCCAGCAGCCAAATTGGAGGGAATGAGCAGTTCTTC
CASSQIGGNEQFF
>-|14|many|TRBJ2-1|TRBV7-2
TGTGCCAGCAGCTTAGGGTCAGCCTACAATGAGCAGTTCTTC
CASSLGSAYNEQFF
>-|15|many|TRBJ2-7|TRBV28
TGTGCCAGCAGTCCGCCCCCACCCGGGAAAGACGAGCAGTACTTC
CASSPPPPGKDEQYF
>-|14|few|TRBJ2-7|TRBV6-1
TGTGCCAGCAGAACCCGGGACCCAGCCTACGAGCAGTACTTC
CASRTRDPAYEQYF
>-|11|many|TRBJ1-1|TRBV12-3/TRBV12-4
TGTGCCAGGAGGGGGGGGACTGAAGCTTTCTTT
CARRGGTEAFF
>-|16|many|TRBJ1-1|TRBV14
TGTGCCAGCAGCCGATGGCGGGCGGAACAGAACACTGAAGCTTTCTTT
CASSRWRAEQNTEAFF
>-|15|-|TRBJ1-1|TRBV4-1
TGCGCCAGCAGCCAAGGGTCGGTTACAATTCCCGGCGGTTTCTTT
CASSQGSVTIPGGFF
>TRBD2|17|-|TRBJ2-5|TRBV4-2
TGTGCCAGCAGCCAAGAGGTTAGCGGGAGCCCAGGGGAGACCCAGTACTTC
CASSQEVSGSPGETQYF
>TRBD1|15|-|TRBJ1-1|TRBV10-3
TGTGCCATCAGCTCCGGGACAGGGAGATTTAGGGAAGCTTTCTTT
CAISSGTGRFREAFF
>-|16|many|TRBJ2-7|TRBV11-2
TGTGCCAGCAGCTTAGGTCGGTTAGCGGCAACCTACGAGCAGTACTTC
CASSLGRLAATYEQYF
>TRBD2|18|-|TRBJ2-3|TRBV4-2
TGTGCCAGCAGCCAGTACGCGCGGCGGGGGGGTGGCACAGATACGCAGTATTTT
CASSQYARRGGGTDTQYF
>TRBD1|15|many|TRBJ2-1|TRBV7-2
TGTGCCAGCAGACCGGGACAGGGGGGTCGGGATGAGCAGTTCTTC
CASRPGQGGRDEQFF
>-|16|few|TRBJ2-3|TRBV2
TGTGCCAGCAGTGAATCCATTCTTTCGCGCACAGATACGCAGTATTTT
CASSESILSRTDTQYF
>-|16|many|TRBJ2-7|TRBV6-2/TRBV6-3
TGTGCCAGCAGTTGGACTTTGACAGGCTCCAAGGGAGAGCAGTACTTC
CASSWTLTGSKGEQYF
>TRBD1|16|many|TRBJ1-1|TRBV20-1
TGCAGTGCTAGAGATCCCGAGACAGGGAGGAGCACTGAAGCTTTCTTT
CSARDPETGRSTEAFF
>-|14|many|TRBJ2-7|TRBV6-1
TGTGCCAGCAGTGAATCGGCAGTCTCCTACGAGCAGTACTTC
CASSESAVSYEQYF
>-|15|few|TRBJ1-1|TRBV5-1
TGCGCCAGCAGACCTCAGACGGGGATGAACACTGAAGCTTTCTTT
CASRPQTGMNTEAFF
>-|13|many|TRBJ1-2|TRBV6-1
TGTGCCGCTAAAGTGGGGGGGGAGGGTGGCTACACCTTC
CAAKVGGEGGYTF
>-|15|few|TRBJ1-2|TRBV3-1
TGTGCCAGCAGCCAAGCCCCAGGGACCAACTATGGCTACACCTTC
CASSQAPGTNYGYTF
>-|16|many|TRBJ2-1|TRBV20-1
TGCAGTGCTCCACGGCTGGAGGGGGCCTCCTACAATGAGCAGTTCTTC
CSAPRLEGASYNEQFF
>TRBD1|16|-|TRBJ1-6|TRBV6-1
TGTGCCACCCGAGGGACAGGAGTATTACGCAATTCACCCCTCCACTTT
CATRGTGVLRNSPLHF
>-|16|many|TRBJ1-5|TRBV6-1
TGTGCCAGCAGTCATCTGACAGGATATAGCAATCAGCCCCAGCATTTT
CASSHLTGYSNQPQHF
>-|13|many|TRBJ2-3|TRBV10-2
TGCGCCACCGGCGACGGGGGTACAGATACGCAGTATTTT
CATGDGGTDTQYF
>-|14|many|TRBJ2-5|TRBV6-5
TGTGCCAGCAGTTACCTCGGGGCCGGAGAGACCCAGTACTTC
CASSYLGAGETQYF
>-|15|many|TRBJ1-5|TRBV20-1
TGCAGTGCTAGAGATCCATACAATTTCAATCAGCCCCAGCATTTT
CSARDPYNFNQPQHF
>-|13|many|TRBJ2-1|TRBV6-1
TGTGCCTTCGCACTCCCGGGCTACAATGAGCAGTTCTTC
CAFALPGYNEQFF
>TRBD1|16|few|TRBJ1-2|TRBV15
TGTGCCACCGGCCTTCGACAGGGTGGGGGGTACTATGGCTACACCTTC
CATGLRQGGGYYGYTF
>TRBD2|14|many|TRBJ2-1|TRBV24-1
TGTGCCACCAGTGATTTTGAGCGGGGCAATGAGCAGTTCTTC
CATSDFERGNEQFF
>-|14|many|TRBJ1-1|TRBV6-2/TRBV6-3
TGTGCCATCCGGACCCCGGTAGGGCTAACTGAAGCTTTCTTT
CAIRTPVGLTEAFF
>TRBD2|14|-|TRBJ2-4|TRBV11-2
TGTGCCAGCAGCTTAGAGCTAGCGGGGAACATTCAGTACTTC
CASSLELAGNIQYF
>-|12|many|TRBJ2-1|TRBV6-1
TGTGCCAGCAGTGAACGGGACTTGTTGGAGTTCTTC
CASSERDLLEFF
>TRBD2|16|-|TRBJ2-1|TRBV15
TGTGCCACCAGCAGCCCGACTAGCGGCCCCTACAATGAGCAGTTCTTC
CATSSPTSGPYNEQFF
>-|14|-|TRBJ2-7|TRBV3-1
TGTGCCAGCTCACCATCTTCCGGAGGGTACGAGCAGTACTTC
CASSPSSGGYEQYF
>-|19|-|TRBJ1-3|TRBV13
TGTGCCAGCAGCTCCCGGATTGGGCCCCGAAGTTACTCTGGAAACACCATATATTTT
CASSSRIGPRSYSGNTIYF
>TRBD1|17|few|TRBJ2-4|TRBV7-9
TGTGCCAGCAGCAACCGGGACAGGGGGCCCGGGGGAAACATTCAGTACTTC
CASSNRDRGPGGNIQYF
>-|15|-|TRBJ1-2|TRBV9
TGTGCCAGCAGCGTAGATCTGGGAGGGGGCTATGGCTACACCTTC
CASSVDLGGGYGYTF
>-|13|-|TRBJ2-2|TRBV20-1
TGCAGTGCTAGGTGGGGGGACACCGGGGAGCTGTTTTTT
CSARWGDTGELFF